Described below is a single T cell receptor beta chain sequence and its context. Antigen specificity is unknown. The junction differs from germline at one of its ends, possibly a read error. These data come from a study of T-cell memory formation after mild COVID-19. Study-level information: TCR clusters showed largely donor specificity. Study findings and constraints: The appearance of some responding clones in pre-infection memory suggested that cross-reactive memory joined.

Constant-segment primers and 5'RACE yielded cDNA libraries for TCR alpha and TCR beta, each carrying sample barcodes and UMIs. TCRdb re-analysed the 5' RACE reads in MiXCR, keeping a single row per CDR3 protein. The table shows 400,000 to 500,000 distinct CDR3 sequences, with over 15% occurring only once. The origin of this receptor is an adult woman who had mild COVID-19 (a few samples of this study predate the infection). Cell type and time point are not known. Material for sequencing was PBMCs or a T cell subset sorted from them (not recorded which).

The CDR3 DNA sequence: TGCGCCAGAAGCTCTACAGGTCGAGGCTATGGCTACACCTTC. The encoded protein is CARSSTGRGYGYTF. V is TRBV5-1 and J is TRBJ1-2; D possibly corresponds to TRBD1 (5 bases). Germline CDR1 is SGHRS and CDR2 is YFSETQ. The CDR3 loop spans 14 amino acids.